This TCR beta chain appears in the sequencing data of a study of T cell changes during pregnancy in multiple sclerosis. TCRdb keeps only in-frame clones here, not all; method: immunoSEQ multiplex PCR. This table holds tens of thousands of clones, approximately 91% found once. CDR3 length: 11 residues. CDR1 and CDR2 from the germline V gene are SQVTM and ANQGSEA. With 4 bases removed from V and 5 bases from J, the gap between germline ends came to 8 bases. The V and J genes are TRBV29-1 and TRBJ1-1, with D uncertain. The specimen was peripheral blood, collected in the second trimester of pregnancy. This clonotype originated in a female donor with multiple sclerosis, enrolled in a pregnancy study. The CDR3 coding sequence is TGCAGCGTTGTTTCGGGAACTGAAGCTTTCTTT. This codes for CSVVSGTEAFF.